One and the same sample provided the 13 T cell receptor beta chains below, sequenced in a study of tumor-infiltrating lymphocytes in primary liver carcinoma. A constant-region primer served to make TCR beta cDNA from 500 to 550 ng total RNA. Three rounds of nested multiplex PCR with slightly modified ARM-PCR produced TCR beta libraries. With TRBV1-TRBV30 forward primers and a C-beta reverse primer, the first two PCR rounds were run for 9 to 10 cycles each. MiXCR, run by TCRdb on the multiplex PCR reads, gives a single entry per CDR3 protein. The top ten clones hold about 8% of a sample with 100,000 to 150,000 distinct CDR3 sequences, 64% of them seen once. Co-extraction yielded RNA and DNA from around 20-30 mg of unsorted bulk tissue. The source material was liver tumor tissue from sampling region 3. Subset given: tumor region T3, left-lateral pole. Every receptor here comes from a woman aged 60-75 years with primary liver carcinoma and hepatitis B virus infection.

The chain has TRBV28 and TRBJ2-3; TRBD2 might be the D (6 bases). Germline values: CDR1 MDHEN, CDR2 SYDVKM. V dropped 7 bases and J dropped 3 bases, with 14 bases sitting between them. This CDR3 is built from 14 residues. DNA for the CDR3: TGTGCCAGCAATTTGCCTGGGGGGACAGATACGCAGTATTTT. Protein: CASNLPGGTDTQYF.

This clonotype has at least ten counts. The chain uses TRBV29-1 and TRBJ2-6; D is unclear. Deletions cut 0 bases from V and 1 base from J, with 13 bases between. The germline V gene has CDR1 SQVTM and CDR2 ANQGSEA. The length of the CDR3 is 17 residues. CDR3 nucleotides: TGCAGCGTTGAAGATCAAAGATCCCCTTCTGGGGCCAACGTCCTGACTTTC. Encoded protein: CSVEDQRSPSGANVLTF.

Note on this clonotype: This may be a read error, as it is one base from a much larger clone. The genes are TRBV5-1 and TRBJ2-1; D perhaps matches TRBD1 (7 bases). V was clipped by 6 bases and J by 8 bases, with 18 bases between them. CDR3 length: 14 residues. Germline V gene sequence: CDR1 SGHRS, CDR2 YFSETQ. The CDR3 DNA sequence: TGCGCCAGCACCCCGGCAGGAGGGGGCGATGAGCAGTTCTTC. Amino acid sequence: CASTPAGGGDEQFF.

This clonotype occurred many times. In nucleotides, the CDR3 is TGTGCCAGCAGGAAACCACAGGGTAGCAATCAGCCCCAGCATTTT. It specifies CASRKPQGSNQPQHF. The chain recombines TRBV28 with TRBJ1-5, with D maybe TRBD1 (6 bases). The CDR3 is 15 amino acids. Germline lookup yields CDR1 MDHEN and CDR2 SYDVKM. V lost 6 bases to trimming and J lost 0 bases, with 12 bases between them.

This clonotype was seen at least ten times. The chain links TRBV29-1 to TRBJ2-1; 7 nucleotides match TRBD2. Germline V CDR1 and CDR2: SQVTM, ANQGSEA. The V and J ends lost 4 bases and 6 bases, in that order; junction bases with no gene match: 6. The CDR3 is made up of 13 amino acids. The CDR3 loop is CSVAGGGSNEQFF. In DNA, the CDR3 is TGCAGCGTTGCGGGAGGAGGGAGCAATGAGCAGTTCTTC.

The chain couples TRBV5-1 to TRBJ2-5; D gene uncertain. V was shortened by 3 bases and J by 0 bases, with 3 bases between the two germline ends. The length of the CDR3 is 12 residues. Per the germline V gene, CDR1 is SGHRS and CDR2 is YFSETQ. In nucleotides, the CDR3 is TGCGCCAGCAGCTCCTACCAAGAGACCCAGTACTTC. Translation gives CASSSYQETQYF.

Turning to this clonotype: A much larger clone lies a single base off, so this may be a read error. The chain is built from TRBV5-6 and TRBJ1-2; D remains ambiguous. The germline gives CDR1 SGHDT, CDR2 YYEEEE. This CDR3 spans 14 amino acids. The CDR3 DNA follows: TGTGCCAGCAGCTCTCCGGGCCCCACTGAGGGCTACAGCTTC. As protein: CASSSPGPTEGYSF.

This clonotype was seen repeatedly, ten times or more. V and J are TRBV29-1 and TRBJ2-5, with TRBD2 identical over 7 bases. Germline V CDR1 and CDR2: SQVTM, ANQGSEA. J was trimmed by 0 bases and V by 3 bases; bases with no gene match: 4. The CDR3 is made up of 14 amino acids. This CDR3 reads CSVDAGVNQETQYF. CDR3 sequence (DNA): TGCAGCGTTGACGCGGGAGTGAACCAAGAGACCCAGTACTTC.

This clonotype was detected many times. The chain is built from TRBV6-1 and TRBJ2-1, with D possibly called TRBD1 or TRBD2 (5 bases each). The V gene's germline CDR1 is MNHNS and CDR2 SASEGT. The ends were cut back, 7 bases at V and 5 bases at J, with 21 bases in the middle. The CDR3 loop spans 16 amino acids. The CDR3 spells CASKIFGAGQNNEQFF. The CDR3 bases are TGTGCCAGCAAGATTTTCGGGGCAGGACAAAACAATGAGCAGTTCTTC.

Comments on this clonotype: Lacking the conserved final phenylalanine or tryptophan, this CDR3 likely reflects a read error. In nucleotides, the CDR3 is TGTGCCAGCAGCTTTGTCGGTGGCACCTACAATGAGCAGTTCGTC. This encodes CASSFVGGTYNEQFV. The chain uses TRBV11-2 and TRBJ2-1; D unclear. Between the trimmed V and J ends, which lost 3 bases and 2 bases, there was a span of 11 bases. Germline V gives CDR1 SGHAT, CDR2 FQNNGV. This CDR3 is built from 15 residues.

Concerning this clonotype itself: A read error may account for a junction end that differs from germline. V and J are TRBV5-1 and TRBJ1-3, with TRBD1 identical over 7 bases. Germline assignment: CDR1 SGHRS and CDR2 YFSETQ. The CDR3 loop spans 19 amino acids. The CDR3: CASSLDGQVSRGSGNTIYF. The CDR3 DNA reads as TGTGCCAGCAGCTTGGACGGACAGGTCTCGAGGGGCTCTGGAAACACCATATATTTT.

For this clonotype: A read error may be the cause here, since a much bigger clone is one base away. The V and J genes are TRBV6-5 and TRBJ1-4; TRBD1 matches at 9 bases. With V trimmed by 7 bases and J by 8 bases, 8 bases remained unmatched. There are 14 residues in the CDR3. Germline V gene data show CDR1 as MNHEY and CDR2 as SVGAGI. The DNA of the CDR3 is TGTGCCAGCAAGGACAGGGGTTCGGTAGAAAAACTGTTTTTT. Residues: CASKDRGSVEKLFF.

A remark on this clonotype: A much larger clone lies a single base off, so this may be a read error. V and J are TRBV10-3 and TRBJ2-7; TRBD2 matches at 8 bases. Germline V gene sequence: CDR1 ENHRY, CDR2 SYGVKD. This CDR3 spans 13 amino acids. Trimming at V came to 10 bases and at J to 2 bases, leaving 7 bases not matched to a gene. The CDR3 protein is CATLLADTYEQYF. CDR3 coding DNA: TGTGCCACCCTACTAGCGGACACCTACGAGCAGTACTTC.